This T cell receptor beta chain derives from a study of cytomegalovirus exposure and HLA in healthy donors. Primers: 60 Vbeta forward and 13 Jbeta reverse. Data came from immunoSEQ multiplex PCR; TCRdb stores just in-frame clones and leaves some out. The table has more than 110,000 clones, almost 80% seen once; the top ten hold approximately 0.97%. Turning to this clone: Antigen: not known.

The CDR3 sequence is 15 residues long. The V end was cut by 2 bases, the J end by 3 bases, with 13 bases between. Per the germline V gene, CDR1 is MRHNA and CDR2 is SNTAGT. Study outcomes and limitations: Serostatus for CMV was the only available immune exposure information. Among TCR beta chains of equal frequency, HLA-associated ones were more clonally expanded in a later analysis. Across all donors, roughly uniform sequencing depth was an assumption of the presence/absence analyses.

The V gene is TRBV6-4, the J gene TRBJ1-1; D is undetermined. The clonotype was recovered from a man younger than 35 in good health and CMV-seronegative. Sample: PBMCs. The CDR3 loop is CASSDQAEGYTEAFF. The DNA of the CDR3 is TGTGCCAGCAGTGACCAGGCCGAGGGTTACACTGAAGCTTTCTTT.